The next 22 T cell receptor beta chains were all read from a single sample in a study of response to subunit inactivated influenza vaccine. TCRdb itself ran the RT-PCR reads through MiXCR, one entry per CDR3 protein. In the table there are 550,000 to 800,000 distinct CDR3 sequences, around 16% of which are singletons. The sample consisted of PBMCs from blood, taken about 12 days after vaccination. Receptors were obtained from a man aged 45-65 years who received an inactivated influenza vaccine.

V is TRBV12-3 or TRBV12-4 and J is TRBJ2-3; 12 nucleotides match TRBD2. The J segment lost 5 bases and the V segment lost 5 bases, leaving 8 bases of the junction unmatched. CDR3 length: 16 amino acids. DNA for the CDR3: TGTGCCAGCAGTAATCCTAGCGGGAGGGACGGAGATACGCAGTATTTT. It translates to CASSNPSGRDGDTQYF.

V gene TRBV28 combines with J gene TRBJ2-4; D gene ambiguous. The CDR3 length is 16 residues. Trimming pared 0 bases from V and 0 bases from J, leaving 9 bases between. From germline, CDR1 is MDHEN and CDR2 SYDVKM. The CDR3 is CASSLWGRGAKNIQYF. Written as DNA, the CDR3 is TGTGCCAGCAGTTTATGGGGTAGAGGAGCCAAAAACATTCAGTACTTC.

The rearrangement uses TRBV6-1 and TRBJ2-7; D not certain. Trimming shortened V by 4 bases and J by 0 bases, and 10 bases separated the two germline ends. CDR1 is MNHNS, CDR2 SASEGT, per germline. The CDR3 has 14 amino acids. CDR3 in DNA: TGTGCCAGCAGTGGGGGTCAAAGCTCCTACGAGCAGTACTTC. Its protein is CASSGGQSSYEQYF.

The chain couples TRBV6-2 or TRBV6-3 to TRBJ2-1; the match to TRBD1 covers 11 bases. Germline lookup yields CDR1 MNHEY and CDR2 SVGEGT. V lost 2 bases and J lost 8; bases outside the gene matches: 5. This CDR3 region has 15 residues. The CDR3 region has the DNA TGTGCCAGCAGTTACGTGGGACAGGGGGGCGATGAGCAGTTCTTC. It translates to CASSYVGQGGDEQFF.

The chain couples TRBV28 to TRBJ1-2, with TRBD1 as a possible D gene (5 bases). CDR1 is MDHEN and CDR2 is SYDVKM in the germline V gene. The V end lost 5 bases, the J end lost 4 bases, and 14 bases lay between the germline ends. There are 14 residues in the CDR3. This CDR3 is CASSPLRGIYGYTF. As DNA, the CDR3 is TGTGCCAGCAGTCCTTTAAGGGGAATCTATGGCTACACCTTC.

This clonotype showed up just a few times. V and J are TRBV7-2 and TRBJ1-2, with TRBD1 matching over 11 bases. The germline V gene has CDR1 SGHTA and CDR2 FQGNSA. The CDR3 covers 15 residues. V trimming: 4 bases; J trimming: 3 bases; junction bases outside the gene matches: 4. Written as DNA, the CDR3 is TGTGCCAGCAGCTCGCGGACAGGGGGCGACTATGGCTACACCTTC. Encoded protein: CASSSRTGGDYGYTF.

This clonotype occurred a few times. The chain recombines TRBV5-5 with TRBJ2-7; 9 bases are a match to TRBD1. The length of the CDR3 is 18 residues. V shed 4 bases and J 4 bases; nucleotides not matched to a gene: 18. Germline V gene sequence: CDR1 SGHKS, CDR2 YYEKEE (reference sequence). CDR3 sequence: CASSPRGGQGRAYYEQYF. CDR3 nucleotide sequence: TGTGCCAGCAGCCCGAGGGGGGGACAGGGACGAGCCTATTACGAGCAGTACTTC.

The V call is TRBV7-9, the J call TRBJ2-1, with 12 nucleotides matching TRBD1. Germline CDR1 is SEHNR and CDR2 is FQNEAQ (reference sequence). With 1 base clipped from V and 8 bases from J, the junction kept 9 bases outside the gene matches. This CDR3 is built from 17 residues. The CDR3: CASSLDLGTGGNDEQFF. For the CDR3, the DNA is TGTGCCAGCAGCTTAGACCTAGGGACAGGGGGCAACGATGAGCAGTTCTTC.

The table lists this clonotype with a few counts. The V call is TRBV7-9, the J call TRBJ1-1; no definite D call. Germline CDR1 is SEHNR and CDR2 is FQNEAQ (reference sequence). The CDR3 sequence is 14 residues long. V lost 0 bases to trimming and J lost 6 bases, with 11 bases between them. The CDR3: CASSLARKDSEAFF. The CDR3 DNA reads as TGTGCCAGCAGCTTAGCGCGGAAGGACTCTGAAGCTTTCTTT.

This clonotype occurred many times. The rearrangement joins TRBV7-2 to TRBJ2-2; 11 bases agree with TRBD1. The CDR3 covers 15 residues. J lost 7 bases, V lost 5 bases, and 6 bases had no gene match. From germline, CDR1 is SGHTA and CDR2 FQGNSA. The CDR3 nucleotides are TGTGCCAGCAGCCTAGGGACAGGGGGACGCGGGGAGCTGTTTTTT. Its translation: CASSLGTGGRGELFF. The variable domain in full, with the rest retrieved from reference TRBV7-2 and TRBJ2-2, is GAGVSQSPSNKVTEKGKDVELRCDPISGHTALYWYRQSLGQGLEFLIYFQGNSAPDKSGLPSDRFSAERTGGSVSTLTIQRTQQEDSAVYLCASSLGTGGRGELFFGEGSRLTVL.

This clonotype came up a few times. The chain is built from TRBV5-6 and TRBJ2-7; D is tentatively TRBD1 or TRBD2 (5 bases each). The CDR3 spans 13 residues. V was pared by 7 bases and J by 2 bases, with 13 bases between. CDR1 is SGHDT and CDR2 is YYEEEE in the germline V gene. DNA of the CDR3: TGTGCCAGCGGGCAGGGACCGGCCTACGAGCAGTACTTC. It encodes CASGQGPAYEQYF.

This clonotype came up a few times. The rearrangement joins TRBV7-9 to TRBJ1-1; possibly TRBD1 for D (5 bases). Trimming removed 2 bases at V and 5 bases at J, with 15 bases between. The CDR3 totals 15 residues. Germline V lookup: CDR1 SEHNR, CDR2 FQNEAQ (reference sequence). CDR3 DNA sequence: TGTGCCAGCAGCTTAAGGGAGGCAGGGAGGACTGAAGCTTTCTTT. Its protein product is CASSLREAGRTEAFF.

This clonotype was counted only a few times. The rearrangement joins TRBV7-9 to TRBJ1-1, with D unclear. This CDR3 contains 13 residues. CDR1 is SEHNR and CDR2 is FQNEAQ in the germline V gene (reference sequence). Trimming shortened V by 5 bases and J by 2 bases, and 9 bases separated the two germline ends. CDR3: CASSRRSNTEAFF. CDR3 coding DNA: TGTGCCAGCAGCCGACGCAGTAACACTGAAGCTTTCTTT.

This clonotype was seen a few times. The chain combines TRBV7-2 with TRBJ1-5; D is unclear. In germline, CDR1 is SGHTA, CDR2 FQGNSA. The V gene lost 3 bases and the J gene lost 5 bases, with 11 bases spanning the gap. The CDR3 spans 14 residues. CDR3 residues: CASSLDGAYQPQHF. CDR3 coding DNA: TGTGCCAGCAGCTTGGACGGCGCCTATCAGCCCCAGCATTTT.

This clonotype was seen only a few times. The V gene is TRBV5-1, the J gene TRBJ2-3; D remains unclear. The germline V gene encodes CDR1 SGHRS and CDR2 YFSETQ. The length of the CDR3 is 12 residues. Trimming cost V 4 bases and J 2 bases, with 5 bases left between them. The CDR3 DNA reads TGCGCCAGCAGCATCCACACAGATACGCAGTATTTT. It is translated as CASSIHTDTQYF.

This chain links TRBV7-9 with TRBJ1-1, with TRBD1 as a possible D gene (5 bases). Germline CDR1 is SEHNR and CDR2 is FQNEAQ (reference sequence). V gave up 3 bases and J gave up 1 base, with 15 bases separating them. This CDR3 has 16 amino acids. The CDR3 DNA reads as TGTGCCAGCAGCTTGTCCCTGGGGCATAAGAACACTGAAGCTTTCTTT. This encodes CASSLSLGHKNTEAFF.

J is TRBJ2-1 and V is TRBV28; TRBD2 is a possible D gene (5 bases). From germline, CDR1 is MDHEN and CDR2 SYDVKM. The germline V and J ends were trimmed by 8 bases and 0 bases, with 14 bases remaining between them. CDR3 length: 15 amino acids. CDR3 amino acids: CASCLGGISYNEQFF. CDR3 bases: TGTGCCAGCTGCCTCGGAGGCATCTCCTACAATGAGCAGTTCTTC. Using reference TRBV28 and TRBJ2-1 for the parts outside the CDR3, the full variable domain is DVKVTQSSRYLVKRTGEKVFLECVQDMDHENMFWYRQDPGLGLRLIYFSYDVKMKEKGDIPEGYSVSREKKERFSLILESASTNQTSMYLCASCLGGISYNEQFFGPGTRLTVL.

The chain carries TRBV6-1 and TRBJ1-2, with 7 bases matching TRBD1. Germline assignment: CDR1 MNHNS and CDR2 SASEGT. The CDR3 is 15 residues long. Trimming cost V 8 bases and J 4 bases; bases outside gene matches: 13. CDR3 DNA sequence: TGTGCCAGCCGTGGAGACCGAGGGGGCTTCTATGGCTACACCTTC. It encodes CASRGDRGGFYGYTF.

The chain carries TRBV5-1 and TRBJ2-1; possibly TRBD2 for D (6 bases). The V gene lost 8 bases and the J gene lost 5 bases, with 17 bases spanning the gap. Germline lookup yields CDR1 SGHRS and CDR2 YFSETQ. CDR3 length: 14 residues. The CDR3 DNA is TGCGCCAGTAATGACGGGGGTATGAACAATGAGCAGTTCTTC. This gives the protein CASNDGGMNNEQFF. Supplemented by reference TRBV5-1 and TRBJ2-1, the full variable domain reads KAGVTQTPRYLIKTRGQQVTLSCSPISGHRSVSWYQQTPGQGLQFLFEYFSETQRNKGNFPGRFSGRQFSNSRSEMNVSTLELGDSALYLCASNDGGMNNEQFFGPGTRLTVL.

This rearrangement joins TRBV6-1 to TRBJ1-2; D is undetermined. The CDR3 covers 12 residues. Between the trimmed V and J ends, which lost 4 bases and 1 base, there was a span of 4 bases. Germline V gene sequence: CDR1 MNHNS, CDR2 SASEGT. CDR3 bases: TGTGCCAGCAGTGCTGTTAACTATGGCTACACCTTC. Its translation: CASSAVNYGYTF.

This clonotype was seen only a few times. The gene calls are TRBV28 and TRBJ2-2, with TRBD1 identical over 8 bases. Unmatched junction bases numbered 8, after V lost 7 bases and J lost 4 bases. The CDR3 is made up of 15 amino acids. The V gene's germline CDR1 is MDHEN and CDR2 SYDVKM. Here the CDR3 reads CASTPQGAPTGELFF. The CDR3 nucleotides read TGTGCCAGCACCCCCCAGGGGGCGCCCACCGGGGAGCTGTTTTTT.

Ten or more counts support this clonotype. The chain joins TRBV10-3 to TRBJ2-3; 8 nucleotides match TRBD2. In germline, CDR1 is ENHRY, CDR2 SYGVKD. The ends lost 2 bases at V and 4 bases at J; junction bases unmatched: 5. The CDR3 contains 15 residues. CDR3 coding DNA: TGTGCCATCAGTGAGAGGAGGACTAGCTCAGATACGCAGTATTTT. It is translated as CAISERRTSSDTQYF.